What follows are 15 T cell receptor beta chains derived from one specimen sequenced in a study of T cell repertoires in cytomegalovirus infection. These TCRs are of unknown antigen specificity. TCRdb reprocessed the reads with MiXCR, giving one entry per CDR3 protein. The sample holds about 890,000 distinct CDR3 sequences; less than 40% are singletons and the top ten take over 12%. The source material was cultured CD8+ T cells from PBMCs, sampled from culture after CMV antigen stimulation. These receptor sequences come from a human donor in good health (CMV status not recorded). Some clones in this sample may be carry-over from other donors' samples.

This clonotype was observed a handful of times. The genes are TRBV27 and TRBJ1-2; the D gene is possibly TRBD1 (5 bases). The V gene's germline CDR1 is MNHEY and CDR2 SMNVEV (reference sequence). This CDR3 is built from 15 residues. V lost 3 bases to trimming and J lost 2 bases, with 13 bases between them. The CDR3 DNA reads TGTGCCAGCAGTTTTTGGGGGGAAGGCAACTATGGCTACACCTTC. Encoded protein: CASSFWGEGNYGYTF.

The chain links TRBV7-6 to TRBJ2-5, with 10 bases aligning to TRBD2. CDR3 length: 16 amino acids. Germline V lookup: CDR1 SGHVS, CDR2 FNYEAQ. V lost 4 bases to trimming and J lost 2 bases; unmatched junction nucleotides: 7. The CDR3 sequence is CASSSYQTSGQETQYF. DNA for the CDR3: TGTGCCAGCAGCTCCTATCAGACTAGCGGGCAAGAGACCCAGTACTTC.

This clonotype came up a few times. The gene calls are TRBV27 and TRBJ2-1; D is unclear. V was shortened by 6 bases and J by 10 bases, with 13 bases between the two germline ends. Germline values: CDR1 MNHEY, CDR2 SMNVEV (reference sequence). This CDR3 is built from 12 residues. In nucleotides, the CDR3 is TGTGCCAGCAGATCCGACGCAGTAGAGCAGTTCTTC. This translates into CASRSDAVEQFF.

This chain joins TRBV6-1 and TRBJ1-2; 10 bases are a match to TRBD1. The germline gives CDR1 MNHNS, CDR2 SASEGT. The CDR3 length is 14 residues. After removal of 6 bases from V and 4 bases from J, the junction contained 5 bases not matched to a gene. CDR3: CASRDRGQVYGYTF. The CDR3 coding sequence is TGTGCCAGCAGAGACAGGGGGCAGGTCTATGGCTACACCTTC.

Many counts were recorded for this clonotype. The rearrangement joins TRBV6-5 to TRBJ1-5; a possible D gene is TRBD1 (6 bases). Trimming took 3 bases from V and 7 from J, leaving 16 bases between them. The CDR3 contains 15 residues. Germline V gene lookup returns CDR1 MNHEY and CDR2 SVGAGI. The CDR3 protein is CASSYAGRGGQPQHF. The CDR3, as DNA: TGTGCCAGCAGTTATGCAGGGCGAGGGGGACAGCCCCAGCATTTT.

The chain uses TRBV24-1 and TRBJ2-2; weak D call: TRBD1 (6 bases). The germline gives CDR1 KGHDR, CDR2 SFDVKD. The length of the CDR3 is 15 residues. V dropped 1 base and J dropped 6 bases, with 11 bases sitting between them. The CDR3 spells CATSDLGGNAGELFF. CDR3 coding DNA: TGTGCCACCAGTGATTTAGGGGGAAACGCCGGGGAGCTGTTTTTT.

This sequence joins TRBV2 and TRBJ2-7; a possible D gene is TRBD2 (6 bases). The germline gives CDR1 SNHLY, CDR2 FYNNEI. CDR3 length: 14 residues. Trimming left V 3 bases short and J 6 bases short, with 15 bases between. The CDR3 sequence is CASSEAGRGSEQYV. CDR3 sequence (DNA): TGTGCCAGCAGTGAGGCGGGGCGAGGCTCCGAGCAGTACGTC.

The table lists this clonotype with a few counts. The chain combines TRBV5-6 with TRBJ1-2; 8 positions match TRBD1. CDR1 and CDR2 (germline): SGHDT, YYEEEE. The CDR3 covers 14 residues. The V and J ends lost 3 bases and 2 bases, in that order; junction bases with no gene match: 3. The CDR3 loop is CASSSGQENYGYTF. The CDR3 DNA follows: TGTGCCAGCAGCTCGGGACAGGAAAACTATGGCTACACCTTC.

This clonotype showed up many times. The chain is built from TRBV7-2 and TRBJ2-1; D possibly matches TRBD1 or TRBD2 (6 bases each). V was pared by 5 bases and J by 0 bases, with 20 bases between. CDR3 length equals 18 residues. The germline gives CDR1 SGHTA, CDR2 FQGNSA. DNA for the CDR3: TGTGCCAGCAGCATTCCCTCGGGGGCGTCAAGCTCCTACAATGAGCAGTTCTTC. Translated, it gives CASSIPSGASSSYNEQFF.

Many counts were recorded for this clonotype. Here the CDR3 reads CASRDRGPSYEQYV. The DNA for the CDR3 is TGTGCCAGCAGAGACAGGGGACCCTCCTACGAGCAGTACGTC. The rearrangement links TRBV6-1 to TRBJ2-7, with 8 bases aligning to TRBD1. V was clipped by 6 bases and J by 0 bases; unmatched bases: 4. This CDR3 contains 14 residues. Looked up from germline, CDR1 is MNHNS and CDR2 is SASEGT.

The CDR3 DNA is TGTGCCAGCACCCAGCTCAGTTCTGGAAACACCATATATTTT. Protein sequence: CASTQLSSGNTIYF. This chain joins TRBV12-3 or TRBV12-4 and TRBJ1-3; no clear D. Trimming left V 7 bases short and J 1 base short, with 11 bases between. This CDR3 has 14 amino acids.

V usage is TRBV19 and J usage is TRBJ1-4; D gene uncertain. Germline values: CDR1 LNHDA, CDR2 SQIVND (reference sequence). The ends were cut back, 6 bases at V and 5 bases at J, with 10 bases in the middle. The CDR3 consists of 13 residues. The CDR3 nucleotides read TGTGCCAGTAGAAGGAACATCAATGAAAAACTGTTTTTT. It encodes CASRRNINEKLFF.

The J gene is TRBJ1-2, the V gene TRBV20-1; D is unclear. The V gene's germline CDR1 is DFQATT and CDR2 SNEGSKA (reference sequence). The CDR3 is made up of 11 amino acids. V lost 5 bases, J lost 11 bases, and 15 bases lay in between. CDR3 DNA: TGCAGTGCTGGGAGGACGGGAGGATACACCTTC. This codes for CSAGRTGGYTF.

This chain joins TRBV6-2 or TRBV6-3 and TRBJ1-1, with TRBD1 matching 7 bases. Germline assignment: CDR1 MNHEY and CDR2 SVGEGT. The junction had 11 bases not matched to a gene; V was cut back by 2 bases and J by 5 bases. This CDR3 contains 16 residues. The CDR3 coding sequence is TGTGCCAGCAGTTACCGGGACAGACAACGTGGGACTGAAGCTTTCTTT. Residues: CASSYRDRQRGTEAFF.

This rearrangement joins TRBV7-6 to TRBJ2-7; the D gene could be TRBD1 or TRBD2 (6 bases each). CDR1 SGHVS and CDR2 FNYEAQ come from the germline V gene. The CDR3 contains 14 residues. With 5 bases removed from V and 4 bases from J, the gap between germline ends came to 15 bases. CDR3: CASSASGGGYEQYF. CDR3 bases: TGTGCCAGCAGCGCCTCCGGGGGCGGGTACGAGCAGTACTTC.